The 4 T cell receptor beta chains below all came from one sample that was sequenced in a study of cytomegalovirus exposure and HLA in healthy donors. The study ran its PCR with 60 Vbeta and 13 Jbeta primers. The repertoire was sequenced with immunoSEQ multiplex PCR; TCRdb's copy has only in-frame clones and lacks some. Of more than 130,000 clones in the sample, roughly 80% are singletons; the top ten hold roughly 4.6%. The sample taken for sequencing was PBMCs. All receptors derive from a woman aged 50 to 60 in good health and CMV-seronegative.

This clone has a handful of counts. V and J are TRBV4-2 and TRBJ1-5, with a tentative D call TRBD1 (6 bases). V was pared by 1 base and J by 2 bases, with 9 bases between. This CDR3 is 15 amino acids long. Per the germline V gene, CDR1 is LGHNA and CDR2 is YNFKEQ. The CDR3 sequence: CASSQGRGRNQPQHF. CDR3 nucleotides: TGTGCCAGCAGCCAAGGCAGGGGTCGCAATCAGCCCCAGCATTTT.

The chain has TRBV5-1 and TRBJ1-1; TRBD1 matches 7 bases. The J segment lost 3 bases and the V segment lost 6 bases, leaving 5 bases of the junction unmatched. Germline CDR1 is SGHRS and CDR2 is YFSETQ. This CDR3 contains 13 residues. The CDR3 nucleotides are TGCGCCAGCAACACCAGGGGGGACACTGAAGCTTTCTTT. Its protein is CASNTRGDTEAFF.

The CDR3, as DNA: TGTGCCAGCAGTTCGACGCAGGGCCCCTACGAGCAGTACTTC. Translation gives CASSSTQGPYEQYF. The rearrangement joins TRBV6-5 to TRBJ2-7, with D possibly TRBD1 on 5 matching bases. V lost 4 bases, J lost 2 bases, and 12 bases lay in between. This CDR3 is built from 14 residues. Germline CDR1 reads MNHEY; CDR2 reads SVGAGI.

For the CDR3, the DNA is TGTGCCAGCTCACCGGGGACAGGGGGTGGGCACGAGCAGTACTTC. This translates into CASSPGTGGGHEQYF. This chain joins TRBV18 and TRBJ2-7; 11 bases line up with TRBD1. V was pared by 3 bases and J by 5 bases, with 6 bases of the junction left unmatched. This CDR3 is 15 amino acids long. CDR1 and CDR2 (germline): KGHSH, LQKENI.